This entry features one TCR beta chain sequence. Other nucleotide sequences from this sample produce the same CDR3. The data are from a study of blood T cell repertoires in COVID-19. Across the whole study: Acute and convalescent COVID-19 specimens originated in the United States, Italy and Spain. Sample material is recorded as cDNA or gDNA derived from T cells, B-cell-depleted T cells, or PBMCs.

Trimming cost V 5 bases and J 8 bases, with 12 bases left between them. Per the germline V gene, CDR1 is DFQATT and CDR2 is SNEGSKA (reference sequence). This CDR3 spans 11 amino acids. In the source study's methods: Nucleated cell counts were estimated from reference gene primer amplification. Some clones are missing from TCRdb's copy, which holds only in-frame ones; the method was immunoSEQ multiplex PCR. V and J calls and clone size are given by that table; D and trimming were obtained from the DNA. The sample carries 110,000 or so clones, approximately 85% recorded once. Specimen: peripheral blood. This TCR derives from a man aged 35-49 years with acute or convalescent COVID-19. This chain connects TRBV20-1 to TRBJ1-1; no reliable D call. The CDR3 nucleotides are TGCAGTGCTTCCCGTCAGGCGGAAGCTTTCTTT. Amino acids: CSASRQAEAFF.